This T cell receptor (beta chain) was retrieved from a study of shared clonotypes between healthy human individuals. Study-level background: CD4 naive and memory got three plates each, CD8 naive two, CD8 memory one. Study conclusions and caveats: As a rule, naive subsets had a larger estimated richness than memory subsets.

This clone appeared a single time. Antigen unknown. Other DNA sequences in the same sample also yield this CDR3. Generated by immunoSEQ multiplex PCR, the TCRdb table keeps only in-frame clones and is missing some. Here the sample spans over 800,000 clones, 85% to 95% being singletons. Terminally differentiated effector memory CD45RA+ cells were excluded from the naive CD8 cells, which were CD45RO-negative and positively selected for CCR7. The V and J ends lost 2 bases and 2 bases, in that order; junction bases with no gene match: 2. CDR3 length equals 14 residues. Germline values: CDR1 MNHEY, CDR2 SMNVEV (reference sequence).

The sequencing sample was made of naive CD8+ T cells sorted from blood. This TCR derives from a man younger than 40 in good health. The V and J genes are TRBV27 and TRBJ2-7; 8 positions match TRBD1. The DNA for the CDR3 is TGTGCCAGCAGTTTAGGACAGGGCACCTACGAGCAGTACTTC. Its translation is CASSLGQGTYEQYF.